This TCR beta chain was recorded in a study of T cells in localized non-small cell lung cancer. V lost 1 base, J lost 9 bases, and 16 bases lay in between. CDR3 size: 14 residues. The V gene's germline CDR1 is GTSNPN and CDR2 SVGIG (reference sequence). The study's findings and limits: In uninvolved adjacent lung, T cell clonality reached its highest value, exceeding tumor. The study detected a median approximately 54 of the top 100 tumor clones in adjacent lung.

Sequencing was performed with immunoSEQ multiplex PCR; in TCRdb, only in-frame clones are kept and a portion is missing. The sample yields 90,000 to 95,000 clones, about 91% seen once. On this clone itself: Its antigen is not known.

The clonotype comes from a man aged 35-69 years with stage I squamous cell lung carcinoma. The sample in question was peripheral blood, obtained before any cancer treatment. The J gene is TRBJ2-1, the V gene TRBV30; no clear D. The CDR3 DNA follows: TGTGCCTGGAGTGGAGCAGTGCCCGGCGGTGAGCAGTTCTTC. Translated, it gives CAWSGAVPGGEQFF.